The source of this TCR beta chain is a study of breast tumors, draining lymph nodes, adjacent tissues. TCRdb re-called the multiplex PCR reads with MiXCR, one entry per CDR3 protein. The data contain 85,000 to 120,000 distinct CDR3 sequences, roughly 29% of them singletons. As concerns this clonotype: Its antigen is currently unknown.

Samples came from axillary lymph nodes draining the breast cancer. Study-level results: Tumor repertoires ranked between lymph nodes and nontumor tissue in diversity, with V and J gene preferences.

The TCR originated in a female donor with breast cancer. Some clones in this sample may be carry-over from other donors' samples. The sequenced sample was axillary lymph node tissue.

In DNA, the CDR3 is TGTGCCAGCAGCCCTCCGGGACTAGCGGGCTACGAGCAGTACTTC. This encodes CASSPPGLAGYEQYF. This chain uses TRBV7-9 with TRBJ2-7; 12 nucleotides agree with TRBD2. This CDR3 region has 15 residues. With V trimmed by 5 bases and J by 3 bases, 5 bases remained unmatched. The germline V gene encodes CDR1 SEHNR and CDR2 FQNEAQ (reference sequence). The variable domain in full, completed from reference TRBV7-9 and TRBJ2-7, reads DTGVSQNPRHKITKRGQNVTFRCDPISEHNRLYWYRQTLGQGPEFLTYFQNEAQLEKSRLLSDRFSAERPKGSFSTLEIQRTEQGDSAMYLCASSPPGLAGYEQYFGPGTRLTVT.